The entry below gives a single TCR beta chain sequence along with its context. RNA was extracted with the RNeasy kit, and a quantity of about 0.45 to 1 ug was reverse transcribed using random hexamers. MiXCR, applied by TCRdb to the immunoSEQ multiplex PCR reads, yields one record per CDR3 protein. Of about 190,000 distinct CDR3 sequences in the sample, just under 95% were seen once. This CDR3 has 17 residues. The germline V gene has CDR1 DFQATT and CDR2 SNEGSKA (reference sequence). Trimming cost V 5 bases and J 0 bases; bases outside gene matches: 11. The data are from a study of CD8 T cells in Susac syndrome.

The sequenced sample was CD8+ T cells from PBMCs. V usage is TRBV20-1 and J usage is TRBJ2-4, with 9 positions matching TRBD2. This TCR was sampled from a human donor with Susac syndrome. The CDR3 region is CSASPLAGDLAKNIQYF. CDR3 sequence (DNA): TGCAGTGCTTCTCCTTTAGCGGGGGATTTAGCCAAAAACATTCAGTACTTC.